A selection of T cell receptor beta chains follows, all from one sample in a study of preoperative IRX-2 immunotherapy in early breast cancer. Assay: immunoSEQ multiplex PCR; the TCRdb copy retains only in-frame clones and omits some. There are under 30,000 clones in the sample; around nine tenths occur only once, and about 30% lies in the top ten. This material consisted of tumor tissue, taken after IRX-2 immunotherapy. The receptors shown here come from a human donor with breast cancer. CDR3s include the opening cysteine and the closing phenylalanine or tryptophan. Fields, in order: clone size, D gene, V gene, CDR3 length, J gene, CDR3 DNA, CDR3 protein. A D gene is named only where the DNA matches it firmly. Rows may omit the clone size; those that give it use once, few, many or a size class.

once,TRBD1,TRBV5-5,15,TRBJ2-7,TGTGCCAGCAGCTTCTCTGGGACAGACTCCTACGAGCAGTACTTC,CASSFSGTDSYEQYF
.,.,TRBV10-1,13,TRBJ2-2,TGCGCCAGCAGCCAGTTCTTGTCCGGGGAGCTGTTTTTT,CASSQFLSGELFF
.,.,TRBV30,15,TRBJ2-3,TGTGCCTGGACCCCGCCGCGGCAGCGGAGGACGCCAGGGTATTTT,CAWTPPRQRRTPGYF
.,TRBD1,TRBV18,15,TRBJ1-6,TGTGCCAGCTCACTAGGACAGGGAACAAATTCACCCCTCCACTTT,CASSLGQGTNSPLHF
.,.,TRBV5-6,16,TRBJ1-5,TGTGCCAGCAGCTTGGGGGGGGGAACCGTCTATCAGCCCCAGCATTTT,CASSLGGGTVYQPQHF
.,.,TRBV7-6,15,TRBJ2-1,TGTGCCAGCAGTCCAGAGGGGTTGTCCTACAATGAGCAGTTCTTC,CASSPEGLSYNEQFF
.,.,TRBV6-1,13,TRBJ2-5,TGTGCCAGCAGGCGGGCACTGAAAGAGACCCAGTACTTC,CASRRALKETQYF
few,TRBD1,TRBV7-9,15,TRBJ1-2,TGTGCCAGCAGCACGAACAGGGGGACGTCCTATGGCTACACCTTC,CASSTNRGTSYGYTF
.,TRBD2,TRBV19,14,TRBJ2-3,TGTGCCAGTAGTCCAACTAGCGCTTCAGATACGCAGTATTTT,CASSPTSASDTQYF
.,TRBD2,TRBV27,14,TRBJ2-1,TGTGCCAGCAGTCTATTAGCGGGGAACAATGAGCAGTTCTTC,CASSLLAGNNEQFF
.,TRBD1,TRBV4-1,16,TRBJ1-1,TGCGCCAGCAGCCAGGCCGGACAGGATGGGGACACTGAAGCTTTCTTT,CASSQAGQDGDTEAFF
few,.,TRBV7-9,16,TRBJ1-2,TGTGCCAGCAGTCCAGTAAACACCCGGTGGCTTTATGGCTACACCTTC,CASSPVNTRWLYGYTF
once,TRBD2,TRBV4-1,17,TRBJ2-4,TGCGCCAGCAGCTTCGCTAGCGGAATCCTAGCCAAAAACATTCAGTACTTC,CASSFASGILAKNIQYF
once,TRBD1,TRBV12-5,16,TRBJ1-2,TGTGCTAGTGGTTTGGTAGAGGGACAGGCTGATATCGGCTACACCTTC,CASGLVEGQADIGYTF
.,.,TRBV6-6,14,TRBJ1-1,TGTGCCAGCAGCTCTACAACAGTTTACACTGAAGCTTTCTTT,CASSSTTVYTEAFF
few,TRBD1,TRBV18,15,TRBJ2-7,TGTGCCAGCTCACCACCGGGACAGGGGGCCTCCGAGCAGTACTTC,CASSPPGQGASEQYF
.,.,TRBV7-2,15,TRBJ1-3,TGTGCCAGCAGCTTTCGGAGGGTGTCTGGAAACACCATATATTTT,CASSFRRVSGNTIYF
.,.,TRBV2,13,TRBJ1-2,TGTGCCAGCAAGTTAGAAATTAACTATGGCTACACCTTC,CASKLEINYGYTF
.,.,TRBV7-6,14,TRBJ2-1,TGTGCCAGCAGCTTAGGGGGCAGGGGACATGAGCAGTTCTTC,CASSLGGRGHEQFF
.,TRBD1,TRBV30,15,TRBJ1-3,TGTGCCTGGAGTGGACAGGGTAGTGTCGGAAACACCATATATTTT,CAWSGQGSVGNTIYF
.,TRBD1,TRBV6-5,15,TRBJ2-2,TGTGCCAGCAGTACCCCGACAGGGCACACCGGGGAGCTGTTTTTT,CASSTPTGHTGELFF
.,TRBD1,TRBV6-5,13,TRBJ1-1,TGTGCCAGCAGCCGACAGGGGTGGACTGAAGCTTTCTTT,CASSRQGWTEAFF
few,.,TRBV10-3,16,TRBJ2-2,TGTGCCATCAGTGTTAACAGGGATAGCGGCACCGGGGAGCTGTTTTTT,CAISVNRDSGTGELFF
.,.,TRBV2,16,TRBJ1-2,TGTGCCAGCAGTGAAGGATGGCTGAAAGCTAACTATGGCTACACCTTC,CASSEGWLKANYGYTF
.,.,TRBV5-4,12,TRBJ1-1,TGTGCCAGCAGCTTGATGAACACTGAAGCTTTCTTT,CASSLMNTEAFF
.,.,TRBV4-2,15,TRBJ1-4,TGTGCCAGCAGCCAAGACAGGACGGTAAATGAAAAACTGTTTTTT,CASSQDRTVNEKLFF
.,.,TRBV10-3,14,TRBJ2-3,TGTGCCATCAGGCGGGTTTCTCCCAGAGATACGCAGTATTTT,CAIRRVSPRDTQYF
.,.,TRBV2,15,TRBJ1-5,TGTGCCAGCAGTTACACTCGTAATAGCAATCAGCCCCAGCATTTT,CASSYTRNSNQPQHF
.,.,TRBV6-5,14,TRBJ2-1,TGTGCCAGCAGTTACTCGAGGTACGGAAGCGAGCAGTTCTTC,CASSYSRYGSEQFF
.,.,TRBV4-2,18,TRBJ2-1,TGTGCCAGCAGCCAGGAGGGCCTAGCGTCGGCAACATACAATGAGCAGTTCTTC,CASSQEGLASATYNEQFF
.,TRBD1,TRBV2,15,TRBJ1-1,TGTGCCAGCAGTGAACAGGGGGCAGGGAACACTGAAGCTTTCTTT,CASSEQGAGNTEAFF
.,.,TRBV19,14,TRBJ1-2,TGTGCCAGTAGTATTCTGGCAGGGAGCTATGGCTACACCTTC,CASSILAGSYGYTF
.,.,TRBV10-3,16,TRBJ1-3,TGTGCCATCAGTGAATCGGCCCCGAGCTCTGGAAACACCATATATTTT,CAISESAPSSGNTIYF
few,.,TRBV5-1,13,TRBJ1-2,TGCGCCAGCAGTAGGGAGTCTAACTATGGCTACACCTTC,CASSRESNYGYTF
.,TRBD2,TRBV7-9,13,TRBJ2-3,TGTGCCAGCCGTACTAGCGGAACAGATACGCAGTATTTT,CASRTSGTDTQYF
.,.,TRBV27,17,TRBJ1-5,TGTGCCAGCAGACAACCCTGCGGGGGGTTTAGCAATCAGCCCCAGCATTTT,CASRQPCGGFSNQPQHF
.,.,TRBV11-2,15,TRBJ1-6,TGTGCCAGCAGCTCGCTCCAGGGGAATAATTCACCCCTCCACTTT,CASSSLQGNNSPLHF
.,.,TRBV19,15,TRBJ1-5,TGTGCCAGTAACCCGGGTCTGAGGAGCAATCAGCCCCAGCATTTT,CASNPGLRSNQPQHF
.,TRBD1,TRBV10-3,14,TRBJ1-3,TGTGCCATCAGACAGGGGGCTACTGGAAACACCATATATTTT,CAIRQGATGNTIYF
.,.,TRBV18,18,TRBJ2-2,TGTGCCAGCTCACCACCGGTGGCAGGGACTGCGGGCACCGGGGAGCTGTTTTTT,CASSPPVAGTAGTGELFF
.,.,TRBV30,12,TRBJ1-1,TGTGCCTGGAGTGTGTCAGTTAATGAAGCTTTCTTT,CAWSVSVNEAFF
.,.,TRBV2,14,TRBJ1-4,TGTGCCAGCAGTCTGGAGGCAACTAATGAAAAACTGTTTTTT,CASSLEATNEKLFF
.,.,TRBV5-1,15,TRBJ1-3,TGCGCCAGCAGCTTCGGGACGGAATTCGTGGACACCATATATTTT,CASSFGTEFVDTIYF
.,TRBD1,TRBV6-5,15,TRBJ1-1,TGTGCCAGCAGTTACTCCGGACAGGAATACACTGAAGCTTTCTTT,CASSYSGQEYTEAFF
once,.,TRBV10-1,13,TRBJ1-1,TGCGCCAGCAGTGAGTCGGGAGCCACTGAAGCTTTCTTT,CASSESGATEAFF
once,.,TRBV10-3,19,TRBJ2-1,TGTGCCATCAGGACGCAATCAACCGCGGGACACAAATATTACAATGAGCAGTTCTTC,CAIRTQSTAGHKYYNEQFF